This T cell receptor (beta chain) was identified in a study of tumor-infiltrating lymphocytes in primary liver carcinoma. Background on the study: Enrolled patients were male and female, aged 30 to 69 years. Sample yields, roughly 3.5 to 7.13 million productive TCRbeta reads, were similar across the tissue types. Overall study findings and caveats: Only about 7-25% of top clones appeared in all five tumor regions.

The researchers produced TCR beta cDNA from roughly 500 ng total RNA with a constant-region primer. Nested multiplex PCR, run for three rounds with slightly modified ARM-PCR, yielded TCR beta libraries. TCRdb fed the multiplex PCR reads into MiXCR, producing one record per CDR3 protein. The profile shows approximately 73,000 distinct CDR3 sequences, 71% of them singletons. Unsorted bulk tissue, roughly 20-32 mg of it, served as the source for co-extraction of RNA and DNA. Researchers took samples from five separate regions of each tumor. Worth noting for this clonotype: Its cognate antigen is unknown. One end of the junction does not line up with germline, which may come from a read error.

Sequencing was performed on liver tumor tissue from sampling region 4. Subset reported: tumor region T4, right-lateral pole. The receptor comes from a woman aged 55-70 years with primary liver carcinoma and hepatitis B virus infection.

As DNA, the CDR3 is TGCGCCAGCAGCAAACTAGCGGGTCCGAACGCCGGGGAGCTGTTTTTT. This codes for CASSKLAGPNAGELFF. This chain uses TRBV5-1 with TRBJ2-2, with 9 positions matching TRBD2. This CDR3 comprises 16 residues. CDR1 is SGHRS, CDR2 YFSETQ, per germline.